The sample holds many counts of the clone carrying this TCR beta chain. Its antigen is as yet unknown. Via MiXCR, TCRdb re-called the 5' RACE reads, giving one row per CDR3 protein. The sample lists 300,000 or so distinct CDR3 sequences; 10% to 15% were seen once. These data originate in a study of T cells after yellow fever vaccination. Whole-study results and caveats: A faster peak, day 5 versus 15, was reached by the weaker secondary response.

The germline V gene encodes CDR1 DFQATT and CDR2 SNEGSKA (reference sequence). The CDR3 sequence is 13 residues long. The V gene lost 3 bases and the J gene lost 1 base, with 10 bases spanning the gap. The sequencing here drew on CD4+ T cells sorted from PBMCs, taken 45 days after the yellow fever booster vaccination. The gene calls are TRBV20-1 and TRBJ2-7, with a weak D call TRBD2 (5 bases). This receptor was identified in a man aged 25 to 45 who received the YFV17D yellow fever vaccine. The CDR3 DNA reads TGCAGTGCTAGTTTCGGGAAATCCTACGAGCAGTACTTC. Protein product: CSASFGKSYEQYF.